Shown below are 14 T cell receptor beta chains from a single sample sequenced in a study of CD8+ T cells in alopecia areata. Treatment specified: oral pan-JAK inhibitor, 5-10 mg twice daily. cDNA reverse transcribed from extracted RNA served as the sequencing template. Assay used: immunoSEQ multiplex PCR; TCRdb lists only in-frame clones, some missing. This sample has about 210,000 clones, with 50% to 70% found just once. The source was CD4+ T cells sorted from blood, collected at week 4, from a patient treated with tofacitinib. All receptors derive from a human donor with alopecia areata.

This chain uses TRBV6-1 with TRBJ2-7; 8 bases align to TRBD2. The germline CDR1 and CDR2 sequences are MNHNS and SASEGT. The CDR3 has 15 amino acids. With V trimmed by 4 bases and J by 3 bases, 8 bases remained unmatched. The CDR3, as DNA: TGTGCCAGCAGTGCCCTAGCGGGTGGCGGCTACGAGCAGTACTTC. Its translation is CASSALAGGGYEQYF.

This clone was seen only a few times. In the same sample, other DNA sequences code for this CDR3. This sequence joins TRBV29-1 and TRBJ2-1, with 8 bases identical to TRBD1. J lost 7 bases, V lost 5 bases, and 4 bases had no gene match. The CDR3 runs 12 residues. CDR1 is SQVTM and CDR2 is ANQGSEA in the germline V gene. CDR3 DNA: TGCAGCGTTCGACAGGGGTCAAATGAGCAGTTCTTC. As protein: CSVRQGSNEQFF.

The V call is TRBV7-2, the J call TRBJ1-1; 7 positions agree with TRBD1. Germline V gene sequence: CDR1 SGHTA, CDR2 FQGNSA. V dropped 3 bases and J dropped 3; count of bases not matched to a gene: 4. The length of the CDR3 is 14 residues. The CDR3 reads CASSLDRLDTEAFF. The DNA of the CDR3 is TGTGCCAGCAGCTTGGACAGGTTGGACACTGAAGCTTTCTTT. The complete variable domain, with remaining parts taken from reference TRBV7-2 and TRBJ1-1, reads GAGVSQSPSNKVTEKGKDVELRCDPISGHTALYWYRQSLGQGLEFLIYFQGNSAPDKSGLPSDRFSAERTGGSVSTLTIQRTQQEDSAVYLCASSLDRLDTEAFFGQGTRLTVV.

The chain carries TRBV29-1 and TRBJ1-1; D might be TRBD1 (6 bases). The CDR3 consists of 11 residues. CDR1 and CDR2 (germline): SQVTM, ANQGSEA. V lost 6 bases, J lost 3 bases, and 8 bases lay in between. The CDR3 DNA is TGCAGCGTCTACAGGGACACTGAAGCTTTCTTT. Encoded protein: CSVYRDTEAFF.

The chain recombines TRBV2 with TRBJ2-2; D possibly corresponds to TRBD1 (6 bases). Germline CDR1 is SNHLY and CDR2 is FYNNEI. This CDR3 region has 15 residues. V lost 6 bases, J lost 6 bases, and 17 bases lay in between. This CDR3 is CASRKVVQGSGELFF. The CDR3 DNA reads TGTGCCAGCAGGAAGGTGGTTCAGGGGTCCGGGGAGCTGTTTTTT.

This clone came up once. J is TRBJ2-1 and V is TRBV5-1; D is perhaps TRBD1 or TRBD2 (6 bases each). The germline gives CDR1 SGHRS, CDR2 YFSETQ. This CDR3 has 15 residues. Trimming removed 4 bases at V and 0 bases at J, with 11 bases between. CDR3 amino acids: CASSMGGSSYNEQFF. CDR3 nucleotides: TGCGCCAGCAGCATGGGGGGCAGCTCCTACAATGAGCAGTTCTTC.

The J gene is TRBJ1-5, the V gene TRBV27; D unresolved. The CDR3 length is 14 residues. The V and J ends lost 7 bases and 5 bases respectively, with 15 bases between them. Per germline, CDR1 MNHEY and CDR2 SMNVEV (reference sequence). The CDR3 sequence: CASNWSDLYQPQHF. The CDR3 coding sequence is TGTGCCAGCAATTGGTCAGATCTGTATCAGCCCCAGCATTTT.

This clone was recorded at least ten times. The chain carries TRBV7-2 and TRBJ2-1; possible D gene TRBD1, 6 bases. The CDR3 is 16 amino acids. Germline V gives CDR1 SGHTA, CDR2 FQGNSA. Trimming removed 0 bases at V and 4 bases at J, with 13 bases between. The CDR3 spells CASSLAARGRYNEQFF. The CDR3, as DNA: TGTGCCAGCAGCTTAGCCGCCAGGGGCCGGTACAATGAGCAGTTCTTC. Complete variable domain (other parts from reference TRBV7-2 and TRBJ2-1): GAGVSQSPSNKVTEKGKDVELRCDPISGHTALYWYRQSLGQGLEFLIYFQGNSAPDKSGLPSDRFSAERTGGSVSTLTIQRTQQEDSAVYLCASSLAARGRYNEQFFGPGTRLTVL.

This clone has only a few counts. The rearrangement joins TRBV5-1 to TRBJ2-1; TRBD1 aligns across 7 bases. Looked up from germline, CDR1 is SGHRS and CDR2 is YFSETQ. The CDR3 covers 14 residues. The trim removed 4 bases at V and 5 bases at J, leaving 6 bases unmatched. This chain's CDR3 is CASSKTGQDNEQFF. The DNA of the CDR3 is TGCGCCAGCAGCAAGACAGGGCAAGACAATGAGCAGTTCTTC. Full variable domain (remainder filled in from reference TRBV5-1 and TRBJ2-1): KAGVTQTPRYLIKTRGQQVTLSCSPISGHRSVSWYQQTPGQGLQFLFEYFSETQRNKGNFPGRFSGRQFSNSRSEMNVSTLELGDSALYLCASSKTGQDNEQFFGPGTRLTVL.

The chain employs TRBV10-3 and TRBJ2-5; D remains unclear. Trimming removed 3 bases at V and 0 bases at J, with 5 bases between. This CDR3 comprises 13 residues. CDR1 and CDR2 from the germline V gene are ENHRY and SYGVKD. CDR3 region: CAISDWYQETQYF. The CDR3, as DNA: TGTGCCATCAGTGATTGGTACCAAGAGACCCAGTACTTC.

This clone showed up just a few times. The V call is TRBV5-4, the J call TRBJ2-5; 11 bases are shared with TRBD1. The germline V gene encodes CDR1 SGHNT and CDR2 YYREEE (reference sequence). This CDR3 contains 15 residues. V trimming: 4 bases; J trimming: 9 bases; junction bases outside the gene matches: 11. The CDR3 nucleotides read TGTGCCAGCAGCGCAACCGGGACAGGGGGGAAGGCCCAGTACTTC. Translating gives CASSATGTGGKAQYF.

The J gene is TRBJ2-5, the V gene TRBV15; tentative D call: TRBD1 (5 bases). Germline V lookup: CDR1 LNHNV, CDR2 YYDKDF (reference sequence). V was trimmed by 3 bases and J by 4 bases, leaving 18 bases between them. The CDR3 has 16 residues. The CDR3 sequence is CATSSHYIRVGETQYF. The CDR3 DNA is TGTGCCACCAGCAGCCACTACATCAGGGTAGGAGAGACCCAGTACTTC.

The chain couples TRBV2 to TRBJ2-3; unclear D gene. Germline-derived CDR1 and CDR2 are SNHLY and FYNNEI. Trimming cost V 4 bases and J 5 bases, with 7 bases left between them. CDR3 length: 12 residues. CDR3 amino acids: CASSGSGDTQYF. CDR3 coding DNA: TGTGCCAGCAGTGGATCGGGAGATACGCAGTATTTT.

V and J are TRBV14 and TRBJ2-7; 8 bases agree with TRBD1. Unmatched junction bases numbered 9, after V lost 2 bases and J lost 6 bases. The CDR3 has 15 amino acids. Germline CDR1 is SGHDN and CDR2 is FVKESK. The CDR3 nucleotides read TGTGCCAGCAGCCAACCGGGGACAGGAAGGGGCGAGCAGTACTTC. Amino acids: CASSQPGTGRGEQYF.